A single T cell receptor beta chain is shown here with its context. What it binds is unknown. This record belongs to a study of cytomegalovirus exposure and HLA in healthy donors. With 60 Vbeta and 13 Jbeta primers, the PCR was carried out. TCRdb's table, derived via immunoSEQ multiplex PCR, lists solely in-frame clones and lacks some. The data contain around 200,000 clones, roughly 80% of them singletons. Overall study results and limits: DRB1 had the most TCR associations and HLA-C the fewest, a later analysis found, with rates varying by HLA locus. With further analysis later on, most CMV-associated TCR beta chains appeared HLA-restricted. TCR beta sequences reportedly predicted most subjects' HLA-A and HLA-B alleles accurately. Later analysis demonstrated an association between a missense DCLRE1C variant and TCR beta V- and J-gene trimming.

Sequencing was performed on PBMCs. The origin of this receptor is a woman in her forties or fifties in good health and CMV-seropositive.

The CDR3 sequence is CASSGGRVHSPLHF. Here the CDR3 DNA reads TGTGCCAGCAGCGGGGGCAGGGTCCATTCACCCCTCCACTTT. The chain combines TRBV7-2 with TRBJ1-6, with D possibly TRBD1 on 6 matching bases. This CDR3 spans 14 amino acids. CDR1 is SGHTA and CDR2 is FQGNSA in the germline V gene. V was trimmed by 5 bases and J by 8 bases, leaving 13 bases between them.